This T cell receptor beta chain is drawn from a study of blood T cell dynamics during melanoma immunotherapy. General study results and limits: At W3, later disease-control patients showed bifurcated PBMC repertoire changes, unlike progressors.

Germline-derived CDR1 and CDR2 are SGHRS and YFSETQ. Trimming shortened V by 2 bases and J by 4 bases, and 13 bases separated the two germline ends. The CDR3 contains 15 residues. Every bulk PBMC sample received the same 350 ng of DNA. Some clones are missing from TCRdb's copy, which holds only in-frame ones; the method was immunoSEQ multiplex PCR. The data hold 9,900 or so clones, with about nine tenths observed a single time. Documented time point: pre-treatment baseline. Blood was drawn before treatment and at week 3 after checkpoint blockade. Prior systemic cancer therapy, immunosuppressant use and other active malignancies excluded patients. On this clone: Its target is not known.

Sequences were derived from blood, sampled from a patient treated with checkpoint blockade. The receptor was isolated from a human donor with melanoma. The chain joins TRBV5-1 to TRBJ1-5; unclear D gene. CDR3: CASSFSGGPNQPQHF. The CDR3 nucleotides are TGCGCCAGCAGCTTTTCAGGTGGACCTAATCAGCCCCAGCATTTT.